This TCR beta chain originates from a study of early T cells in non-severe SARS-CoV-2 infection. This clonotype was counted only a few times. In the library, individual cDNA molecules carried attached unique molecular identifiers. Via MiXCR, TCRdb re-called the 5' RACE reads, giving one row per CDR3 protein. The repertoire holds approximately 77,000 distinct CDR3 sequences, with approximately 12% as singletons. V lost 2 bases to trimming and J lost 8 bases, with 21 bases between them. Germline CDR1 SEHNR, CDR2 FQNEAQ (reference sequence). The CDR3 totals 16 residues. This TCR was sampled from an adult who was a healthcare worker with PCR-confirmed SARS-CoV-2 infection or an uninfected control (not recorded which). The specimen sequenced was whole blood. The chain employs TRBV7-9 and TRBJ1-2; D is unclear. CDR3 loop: CASSLPGPRTGGGYTF. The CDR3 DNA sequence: TGTGCCAGCAGCTTACCCGGGCCCCGCACCGGAGGGGGCTACACCTTC.